This T cell receptor (beta chain) is from a study of T cell repertoires in cytomegalovirus infection (dated by TCRdb to between 2019 and 2020). For the wider study: Donor HLA type was relevant to the analysis, because carriage of CMV infection together with the matching HLA type was indicated by public TCR beta signatures. General findings and caveats noted by the study authors: The ex vivo response was dominated by HLA-C-restricted CMV-specific TCR beta clonotypes, and the single most frequent clonotype in two of eight donors was supplied by these HLA-C-restricted clonotypes. In both this cohort and an independent cohort of several hundred donors, the cumulative frequency of public TCR beta family members distinguished carriers of CMV infection plus the relevant HLA type.

The CDR3 has 14 amino acids, counting the end cysteine and phenylalanine. Kept here is only the CDR3 DNA, which spans 42 bases and is read in frame from base 1. Trimming costs V 0 bases and J 6 bases, and their ends lie 11 bases apart. CDR1 and CDR2 are read off the germline V gene as MNHEY and SVGAGI. This clonotype appeared many times. Its antigen is still unknown. Within one base of it there is no much larger clone, and no base qualities were kept. Sequencing used an Illumina HiSeq 1500. In-frame beta chains were kept once TCRdb had trimmed the public reads at Q25 with fastp and called clones with MiXCR. Each record represents a unique CDR3 protein, reported with the most common genes and DNA among its rows. This sample holds fewer than 80,000 distinct CDR3 sequences; about 4% were observed only once. 3.5% to 6% of the sample comes from the top ten.

The chain is assembled from TRBV6-5 and TRBJ1-1; D gene: possibly TRBD1, on 6 matching bases. Sequencing was performed on PBMCs. This TCR came from a human donor in good health (CMV status not recorded). Some clones in this sample may be carry-over from other donors' samples. The sequence in DNA is TGTGCCAGCAGTTACTCATCGGGGGCGGCTGAAGCTTTCTTT. The encoded protein is CASSYSSGAAEAFF.